This note documents a single T cell receptor beta chain sequence. Profiled with immunoSEQ multiplex PCR; TCRdb holds only in-frame clones, not every one. The sample carries around 37,000 clones, approximately 88% recorded once. The data are from a study of PD-1 blockade in mismatch repair-deficient tumors. This CDR3 region has 18 residues. V lost 2 bases, J lost 0 bases, and 7 bases stayed unmatched. From germline, CDR1 is ENHRY and CDR2 SYGVKD. The source is an adult with mismatch repair-deficient cancer. The chain couples TRBV10-3 to TRBJ1-1, with TRBD1 matching 12 bases. Sequencing was performed on PBMCs, taken about 40 weeks after starting pembrolizumab. The CDR3 spells CAISEVAGQGAVNTEAFF. The CDR3 region has the DNA TGTGCCATCAGTGAGGTTGCGGGACAGGGGGCCGTGAACACTGAAGCTTTCTTT.